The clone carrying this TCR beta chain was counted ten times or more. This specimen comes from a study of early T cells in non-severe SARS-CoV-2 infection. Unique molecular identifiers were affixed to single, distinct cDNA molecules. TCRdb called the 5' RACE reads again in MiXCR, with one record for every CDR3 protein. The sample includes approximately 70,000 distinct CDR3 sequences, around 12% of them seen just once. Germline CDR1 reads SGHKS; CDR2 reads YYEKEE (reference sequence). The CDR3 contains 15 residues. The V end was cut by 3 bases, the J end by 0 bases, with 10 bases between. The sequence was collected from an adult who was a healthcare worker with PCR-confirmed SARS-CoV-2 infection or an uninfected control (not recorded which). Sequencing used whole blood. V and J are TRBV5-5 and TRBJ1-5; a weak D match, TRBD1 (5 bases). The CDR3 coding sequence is TGTGCCAGCAGCTGGGGACCCCATAGCAATCAGCCCCAGCATTTT. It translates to CASSWGPHSNQPQHF. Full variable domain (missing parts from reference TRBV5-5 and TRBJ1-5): DAGVTQSPTHLIKTRGQQVTLRCSPISGHKSVSWYQQVLGQGPQFIFQYYEKEERGRGNFPDRFSARQFPNYSSELNVNALLLGDSALYLCASSWGPHSNQPQHFGDGTRLSIL.